This T cell receptor (beta chain) was sequenced in a study of T cell responses to AZD1222 COVID-19 vaccine. The study's findings and limits: Spike-specific TCR breadth and depth both grew after two AZD1222 doses. Repertoire sampling happened only post peak T cell response.

A word on this clone: What it binds is not known.

TCRdb's table, derived via immunoSEQ multiplex PCR, lists solely in-frame clones and lacks some. The table has about 100,000 clones, almost 85% seen once. The sequencing here drew on peripheral blood, taken on day 0 of AZD1222 vaccination. The TCR comes from an adult in good health.

The CDR3 nucleotides are TGTGCCAGCAGTTACGCCGACTCCCACTACACCTTC. Its translation is CASSYADSHYTF. The gene calls are TRBV6-5 and TRBJ1-2, with D unclear. The CDR3 is 12 residues long. Germline CDR1 MNHEY, CDR2 SVGAGI. V was pared by 2 bases and J by 10 bases, with 11 bases between.